The TCR beta chain under discussion was sequenced for a study of post-analysis software for immune sequencing data. Regarding the study as a whole: Elevated frequency relative to controls characterized several TRBV segments in patients, TRBV5-6, TRBV5-1 and TRBV20-1 among them. Significantly lower normalized Chao1 diversity was seen in multiple sclerosis patients than in controls.

V lost 3 bases and J lost 0, with 12 bases in between. Germline values: CDR1 ENHRY, CDR2 SYGVKD. This CDR3 has 15 amino acids. Carried by the TCR beta cDNA libraries were unique molecular identifiers. Using its own MiXCR run on the PCR reads, TCRdb lists one record per CDR3 protein. The sample comprises some 690,000 distinct CDR3 sequences, 25% to 30% of which are singletons, and more than 0.55% rests with the top ten. This clonotype was seen a few times. The target antigen is unknown. The chain uses TRBV10-3 and TRBJ2-7; maybe TRBD1 (5 bases). The TCR originated in a girl between 10 and 17 years old with multiple sclerosis. The sample comprised blood. DNA of the CDR3: TGTGCCATCAGTGATCGGACATATTCCTCCTACGAGCAGTACTTC. It translates to CAISDRTYSSYEQYF.